The clone carrying this T cell receptor beta chain was picked up many times. What it recognizes is unknown. Naive CD4+ cells had CD25+ Tregs removed. Whole-study findings and limits: The TCR gene usage of tumor memory CD4+ T cells clustered together with blood and lymph node memory CD4+ cells and with lymph node naive CD4+ cells. Greatest tumor Treg TCR overlap was with tumor naive CD4+ cells.

Full-length variable regions came from constant-region reverse primers plus semi-nested Nested Universal Primer A PCR. One entry per CDR3 protein results from TCRdb running MiXCR on the 5' RACE reads. The sample yields about 50,000 distinct CDR3 sequences, 17% seen once. The CDR3 sequence is 14 residues long. Per the germline V gene, CDR1 is SEHNR and CDR2 is FQNEAQ (reference sequence). Trimming took 0 bases from V and 5 from J, leaving 8 bases between them. The sequencing input was naive CD4+ T cells sorted from blood. The subset: naive CD4+ T cells, CD4+CD45RA+CD25-. The rearrangement joins TRBV7-9 to TRBJ2-1; D is unclear. This receptor was identified in a female donor with breast cancer. CDR3 region: CASSLAGKDNEQFF. DNA for the CDR3: TGTGCCAGCAGCTTAGCGGGAAAGGACAATGAGCAGTTCTTC.